Given below is one TCR beta chain in context. This clonotype has just a few counts. Its specific antigen is unknown. Per-base quality was not reported, and no clone a single base away is much larger than it. As encoded in the germline V gene (reference sequence), CDR1 is LGHDT while CDR2 is YNNKEL. Including cysteine and phenylalanine, the CDR3 has 16 amino acids. The DNA shown is the 48-base CDR3, in frame from base 1. V sheds 0 bases and J sheds 2 bases, leaving 11 bases between their ends. Libraries were constructed by RT-PCR. TCRdb lists the instrument as Illumina HiSeq 2500. Through fastp at Q25 and MiXCR, TCRdb rebuilt clones from the public reads, retaining in-frame beta chains. Each CDR3 protein appears once, grouped with its most common genes and DNA. Present in this sample are more than 700,000 distinct CDR3 sequences, over 20% of which were seen just once. The top ten hold 10% of the sample.

The data belong to a study of response to subunit inactivated influenza vaccine (dated by TCRdb to 2017 to 2018). Notes on the research overall: To follow how T cells responded to a trivalent subunit inactivated influenza vaccine, the researchers relied on deep quantitative profiling of the T cell receptor repertoire. What the research found in general, with its limitations: It was suggested by the authors that each seasonal influenza vaccination may recruit only a limited number of new T cells.

The sequence was obtained from a man aged 50 or older who received an inactivated influenza vaccine. Donor details come from another sample of the same person, matched by shared clones. This chain is built from TRBV3-1 and TRBJ2-1, with an unclear D gene assignment. The source material was PBMCs from blood, sampled about 5 days after vaccination. The CDR3 here reads CASSQEKAGPYNEQFF. The DNA sequence is given as TGTGCCAGCAGCCAAGAAAAGGCAGGACCCTACAATGAGCAGTTCTTC.